This TCR beta chain was observed in a study of spatial heterogeneity in lung cancer. Study-wide background: The average count in raw reads for each unique TCR and UMI combination exceeded nine appearances.

Ten or more counts support this clonotype. What it binds is not known. Germline V gene data show CDR1 as SGHTA and CDR2 as FQGNSA. Trimming shortened V by 1 base and J by 2 bases, and 3 bases separated the two germline ends. This CDR3 has 13 amino acids. Study-level results: In blood, ubiquitous expanded tumor TCRs appeared more at resection than follow-up.

Documented time point: sample taken at primary tumor resection. No cell sorting; template was whole RNA from tumor, lung tissue or PBMC. Untreated early-stage non-small cell lung cancer patients, fewer than 85 in total, were the donors. Every individual TCR cDNA molecule carried its own unique molecular identifier, which allowed correction of PCR and sequencing errors. TCRdb called the 5' RACE reads again in MiXCR, with one record for every CDR3 protein. The top ten hold about 14% of the sample, which has about 56,000 distinct CDR3 sequences, approximately 8.9% seen once. This clonotype was obtained from a female donor with early-stage non-small cell lung cancer. This chain uses TRBV7-2 with TRBJ1-5; D unresolved. Sequences were derived from PBMCs, sampled at surgery. The CDR3 here is CASSLVRNQPQHF. The CDR3 region has the DNA TGTGCCAGCAGCTTAGTTCGCAATCAGCCCCAGCATTTT.